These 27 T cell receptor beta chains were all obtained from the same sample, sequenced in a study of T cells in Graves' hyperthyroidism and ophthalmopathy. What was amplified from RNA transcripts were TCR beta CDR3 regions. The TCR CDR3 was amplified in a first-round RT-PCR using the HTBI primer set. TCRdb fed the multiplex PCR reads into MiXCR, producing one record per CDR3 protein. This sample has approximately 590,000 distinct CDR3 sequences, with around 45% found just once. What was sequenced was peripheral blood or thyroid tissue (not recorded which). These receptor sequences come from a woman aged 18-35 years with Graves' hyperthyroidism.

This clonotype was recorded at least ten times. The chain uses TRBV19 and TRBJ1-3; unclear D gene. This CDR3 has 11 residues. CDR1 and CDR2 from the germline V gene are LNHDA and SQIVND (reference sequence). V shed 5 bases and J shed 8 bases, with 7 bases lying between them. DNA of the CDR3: TGTGCCAGTAGTTCGGGTTACACCATATATTTT. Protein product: CASSSGYTIYF.

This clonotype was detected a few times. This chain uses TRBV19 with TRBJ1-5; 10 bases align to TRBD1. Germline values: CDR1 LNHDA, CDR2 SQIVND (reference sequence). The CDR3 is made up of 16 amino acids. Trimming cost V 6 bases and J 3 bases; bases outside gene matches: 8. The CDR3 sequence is CASRPDRGRYNQPQHF. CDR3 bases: TGTGCCAGTAGACCCGACAGGGGGCGTTACAATCAGCCCCAGCATTTT.

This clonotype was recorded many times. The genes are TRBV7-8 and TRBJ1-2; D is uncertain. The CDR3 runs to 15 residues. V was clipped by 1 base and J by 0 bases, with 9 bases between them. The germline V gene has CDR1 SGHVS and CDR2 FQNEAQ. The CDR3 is CASSLDYSSNYGYTF. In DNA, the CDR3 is TGTGCCAGCAGCTTAGATTACAGTTCTAACTATGGCTACACCTTC. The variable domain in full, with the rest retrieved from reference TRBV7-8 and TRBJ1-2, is GAGVSQSPRYKVAKRGQDVALRCDPISGHVSLFWYQQALGQGPEFLTYFQNEAQLDKSGLPSDRFFAERPEGSVSTLKIQRTQQEDSAVYLCASSLDYSSNYGYTFGSGTRLTVV.

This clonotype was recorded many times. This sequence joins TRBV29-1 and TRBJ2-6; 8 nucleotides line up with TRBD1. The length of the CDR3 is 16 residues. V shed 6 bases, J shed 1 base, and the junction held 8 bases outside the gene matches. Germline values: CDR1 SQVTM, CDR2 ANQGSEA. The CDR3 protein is CSVEGQAASGANVLTF. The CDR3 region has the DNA TGCAGCGTAGAGGGACAGGCTGCGTCTGGGGCCAACGTCCTGACTTTC.

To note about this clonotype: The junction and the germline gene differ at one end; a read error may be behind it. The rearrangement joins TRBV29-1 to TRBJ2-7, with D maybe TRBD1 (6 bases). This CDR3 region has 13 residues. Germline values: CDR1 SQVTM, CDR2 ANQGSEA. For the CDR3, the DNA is TGCAGCGTCGAAGGACAGAGCTCCTACGAGCAGTACTTC. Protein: CSVEGQSSYEQYF.

CDR3 amino acids: CSARETGYTF. CDR3 sequence (DNA): TGCAGTGCTAGAGAAACGGGCTACACCTTC. The chain carries TRBV20-1 and TRBJ1-2; D unresolved. In germline, CDR1 is DFQATT, CDR2 SNEGSKA (reference sequence). The V end lost 0 bases, the J end lost 8 bases, and 4 bases lay between the germline ends. This CDR3 is built from 10 residues.

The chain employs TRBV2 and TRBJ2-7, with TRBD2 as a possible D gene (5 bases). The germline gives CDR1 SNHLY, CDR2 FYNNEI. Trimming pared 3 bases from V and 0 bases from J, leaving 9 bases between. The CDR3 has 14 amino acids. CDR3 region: CASSERASSYEQYF. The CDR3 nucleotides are TGTGCCAGCAGTGAGCGGGCGAGCTCCTACGAGCAGTACTTC.

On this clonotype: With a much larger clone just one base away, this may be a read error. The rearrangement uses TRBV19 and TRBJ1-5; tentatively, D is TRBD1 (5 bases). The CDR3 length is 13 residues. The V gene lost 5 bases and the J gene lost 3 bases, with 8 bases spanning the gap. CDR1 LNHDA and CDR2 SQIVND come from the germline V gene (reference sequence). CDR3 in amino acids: CASSVGHNQPQHF. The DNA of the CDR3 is TGTGCCAGTAGTGTGGGGCACAATCAGCCCCAGCATTTT.

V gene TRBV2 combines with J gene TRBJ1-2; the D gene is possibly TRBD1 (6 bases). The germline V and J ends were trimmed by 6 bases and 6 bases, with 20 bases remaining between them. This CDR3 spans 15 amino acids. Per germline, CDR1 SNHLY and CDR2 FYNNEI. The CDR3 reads CASSLAGGAEDGYTF. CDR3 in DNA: TGTGCCAGCAGCTTAGCGGGGGGCGCTGAGGATGGCTACACCTTC.

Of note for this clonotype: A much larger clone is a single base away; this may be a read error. CDR3 sequence: CGVPGQGAFF. The CDR3 DNA follows: TGCGGCGTTCCCGGACAGGGAGCTTTCTTT. The chain links TRBV29-1 to TRBJ1-1; 8 nucleotides agree with TRBD1. CDR1 is SQVTM and CDR2 is ANQGSEA in the germline V gene. The CDR3 totals 10 residues.

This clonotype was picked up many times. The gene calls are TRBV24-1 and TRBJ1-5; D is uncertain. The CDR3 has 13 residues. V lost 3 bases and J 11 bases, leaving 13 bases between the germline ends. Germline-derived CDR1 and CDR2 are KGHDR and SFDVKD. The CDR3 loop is CATSDGSVAAQHF. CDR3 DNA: TGTGCCACCAGTGATGGCAGCGTTGCCGCCCAGCATTTT.

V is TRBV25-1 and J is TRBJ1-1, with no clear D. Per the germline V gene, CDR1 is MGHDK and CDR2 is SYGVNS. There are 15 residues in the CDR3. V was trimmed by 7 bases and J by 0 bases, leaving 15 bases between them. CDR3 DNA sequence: TGTGCCAGCACGAACGGGGTGGGCATGAACACTGAAGCTTTCTTT. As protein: CASTNGVGMNTEAFF.

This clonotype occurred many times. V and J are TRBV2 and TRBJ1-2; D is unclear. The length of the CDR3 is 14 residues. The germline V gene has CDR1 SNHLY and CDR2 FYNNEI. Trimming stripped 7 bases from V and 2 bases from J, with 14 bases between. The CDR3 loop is CASTGSEINYGYTF. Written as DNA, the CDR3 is TGTGCCAGCACTGGGTCAGAAATAAACTATGGCTACACCTTC.

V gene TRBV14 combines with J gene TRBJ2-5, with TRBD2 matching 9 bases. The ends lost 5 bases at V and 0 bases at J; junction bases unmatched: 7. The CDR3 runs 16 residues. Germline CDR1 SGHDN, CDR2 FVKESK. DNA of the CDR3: TGTGCCAGCAGCGAAGGACTAGCGTTGTACCAAGAGACCCAGTACTTC. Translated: CASSEGLALYQETQYF.

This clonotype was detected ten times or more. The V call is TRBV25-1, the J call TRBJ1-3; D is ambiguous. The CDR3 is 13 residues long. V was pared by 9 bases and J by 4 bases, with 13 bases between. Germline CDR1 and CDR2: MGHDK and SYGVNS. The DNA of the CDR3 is TGTGCCAGTACGATACCACGGGGAAACACCATATATTTT. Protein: CASTIPRGNTIYF.

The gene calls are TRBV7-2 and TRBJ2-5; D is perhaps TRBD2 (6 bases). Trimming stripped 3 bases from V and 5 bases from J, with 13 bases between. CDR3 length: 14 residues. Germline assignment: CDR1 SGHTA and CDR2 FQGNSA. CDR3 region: CASSFYGSRETQYF. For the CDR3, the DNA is TGTGCCAGCAGCTTTTACGGGAGTCGGGAGACCCAGTACTTC. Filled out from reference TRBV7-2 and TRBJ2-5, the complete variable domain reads GAGVSQSPSNKVTEKGKDVELRCDPISGHTALYWYRQSLGQGLEFLIYFQGNSAPDKSGLPSDRFSAERTGGSVSTLTIQRTQQEDSAVYLCASSFYGSRETQYFGPGTRLLVL.

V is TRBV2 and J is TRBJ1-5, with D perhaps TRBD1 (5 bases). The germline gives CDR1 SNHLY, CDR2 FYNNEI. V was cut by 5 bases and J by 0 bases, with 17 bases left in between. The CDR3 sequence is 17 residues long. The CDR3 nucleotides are TGTGCCAGCAGTTATCTCCGGGACGGAAATAGCAATCAGCCCCAGCATTTT. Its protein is CASSYLRDGNSNQPQHF.

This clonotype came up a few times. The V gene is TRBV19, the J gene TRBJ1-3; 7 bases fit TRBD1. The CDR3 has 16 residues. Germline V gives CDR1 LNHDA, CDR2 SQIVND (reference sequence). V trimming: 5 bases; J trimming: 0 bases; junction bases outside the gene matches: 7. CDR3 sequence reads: CASSSGTAFSGNTIYF. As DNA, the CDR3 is TGTGCCAGTAGTTCAGGGACAGCGTTCTCTGGAAACACCATATATTTT. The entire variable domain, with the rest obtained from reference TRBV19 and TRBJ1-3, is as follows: DGGITQSPKYLFRKEGQNVTLSCEQNLNHDAMYWYRQDPGQGLRLIYYSQIVNDFQKGDIAEGYSVSREKKESFPLTVTSAQKNPTAFYLCASSSGTAFSGNTIYFGEGSWLTVV.

The CDR3: CASSLVSIHEQYF. The CDR3 nucleotides are TGTGCCAGCAGCTTAGTATCCATCCACGAGCAGTACTTC. V usage is TRBV7-8 and J usage is TRBJ2-7, with unresolved D. Trimming took 1 base from V and 5 from J, leaving 9 bases between them. The CDR3 extends over 13 amino acids. Germline values: CDR1 SGHVS, CDR2 FQNEAQ.

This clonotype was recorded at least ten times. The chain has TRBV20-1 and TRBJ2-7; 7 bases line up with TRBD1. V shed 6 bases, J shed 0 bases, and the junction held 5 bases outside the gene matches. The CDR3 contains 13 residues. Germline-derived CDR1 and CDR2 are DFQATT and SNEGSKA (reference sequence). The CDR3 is CSALDRSSYEQYF. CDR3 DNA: TGCAGTGCCTTGGACAGGTCCTCCTACGAGCAGTACTTC.

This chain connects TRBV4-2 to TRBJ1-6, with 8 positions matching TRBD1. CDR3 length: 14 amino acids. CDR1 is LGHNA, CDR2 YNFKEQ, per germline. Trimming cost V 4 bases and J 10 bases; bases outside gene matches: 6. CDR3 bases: TGTGCCAGCAGCCCCTGGACAGGGACATCACCCCTCCACTTT. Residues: CASSPWTGTSPLHF.

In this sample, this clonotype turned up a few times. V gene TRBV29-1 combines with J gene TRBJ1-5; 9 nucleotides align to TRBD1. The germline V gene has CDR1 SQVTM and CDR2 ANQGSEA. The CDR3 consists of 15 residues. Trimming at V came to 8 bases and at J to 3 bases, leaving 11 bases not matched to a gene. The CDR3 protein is CSLGGTGRANQPQHF. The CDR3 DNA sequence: TGCAGCTTGGGGGGGACAGGGAGGGCCAATCAGCCCCAGCATTTT.

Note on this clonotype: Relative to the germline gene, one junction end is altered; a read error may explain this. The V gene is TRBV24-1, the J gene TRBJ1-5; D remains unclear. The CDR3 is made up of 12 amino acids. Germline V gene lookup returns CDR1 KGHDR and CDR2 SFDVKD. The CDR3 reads CATSDSYGPQHF. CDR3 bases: TGTGCCACCAGCGATTCCTACGGGCCCCAGCATTTT.

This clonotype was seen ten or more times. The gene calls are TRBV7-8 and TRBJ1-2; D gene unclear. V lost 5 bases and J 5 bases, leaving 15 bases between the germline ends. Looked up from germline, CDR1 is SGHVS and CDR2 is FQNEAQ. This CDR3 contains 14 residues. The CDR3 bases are TGTGCCAGCAGCGAAACCCCGGGGTCGTATGGCTACACCTTC. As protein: CASSETPGSYGYTF.

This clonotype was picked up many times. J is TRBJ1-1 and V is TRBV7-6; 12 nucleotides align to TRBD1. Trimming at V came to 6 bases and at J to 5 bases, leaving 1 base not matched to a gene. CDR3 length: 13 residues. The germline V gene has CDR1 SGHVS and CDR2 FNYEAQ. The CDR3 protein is CASRGQGATEAFF. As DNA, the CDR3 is TGTGCCAGCAGGGGACAGGGGGCAACTGAAGCTTTCTTT.

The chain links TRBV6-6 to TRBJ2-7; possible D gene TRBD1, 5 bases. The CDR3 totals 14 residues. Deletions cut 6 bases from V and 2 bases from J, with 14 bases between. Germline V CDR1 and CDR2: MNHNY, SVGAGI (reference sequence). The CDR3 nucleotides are TGTGCCAGCAGAAACGGACACCAGACCTACGAGCAGTACTTC. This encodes CASRNGHQTYEQYF.

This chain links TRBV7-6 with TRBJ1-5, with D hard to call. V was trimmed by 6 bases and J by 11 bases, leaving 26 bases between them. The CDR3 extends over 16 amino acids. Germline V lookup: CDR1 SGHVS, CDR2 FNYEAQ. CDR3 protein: CASSYPSRPGSMAQHF. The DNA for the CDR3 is TGTGCCAGCAGTTACCCTAGCCGCCCGGGGTCGATGGCCCAGCATTTT.